The T cell receptor (beta chain) described here comes from a study of graft-versus-host responses after intestinal transplantation. Study in general: Every recipient underwent anti-thymocyte globulin induction, then tacrolimus and steroids for two to four years. Study-level points and caveats: Some patients had graft-donor T cell macrochimerism. In their allografts, the ratios of graft-versus-host to host-versus-graft T cell clones were high. Association was observed between peak circulating GvH clone levels and early post-transplant HvG declines.

The protocol was immunoSEQ multiplex PCR, while the TCRdb copy is restricted to in-frame clones and leaves out a portion. This table has some 84,000 clones, around 83% appearing once. The CDR3 length is 12 residues. The ends were cut back, 0 bases at V and 6 bases at J, with 7 bases in the middle. Germline lookup yields CDR1 SQVTM and CDR2 ANQGSEA. In the case of this clone: The antigen remains undetermined.

The chain employs TRBV29-1 and TRBJ2-3; D is unclear. The clonotype comes from a human donor who received an intestinal transplant. The source was unstimulated CD4+ T cells sorted from spleen or lymph node cells, collected before intestinal transplant. The CDR3 loop reads CSVEDHEDTQYF. The CDR3 DNA sequence: TGCAGCGTTGAAGATCATGAGGATACGCAGTATTTT.